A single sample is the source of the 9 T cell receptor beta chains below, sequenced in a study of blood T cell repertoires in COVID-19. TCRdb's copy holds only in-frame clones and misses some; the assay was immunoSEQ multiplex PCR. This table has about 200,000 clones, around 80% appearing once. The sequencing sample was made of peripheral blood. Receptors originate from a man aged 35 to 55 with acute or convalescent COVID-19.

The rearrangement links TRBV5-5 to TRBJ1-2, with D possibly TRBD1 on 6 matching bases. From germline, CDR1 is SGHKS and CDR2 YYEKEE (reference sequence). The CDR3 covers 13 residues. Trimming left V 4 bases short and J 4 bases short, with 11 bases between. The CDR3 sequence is CASSPDRTYGYTF. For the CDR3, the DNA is TGTGCCAGCAGCCCGGACAGAACCTATGGCTACACCTTC.

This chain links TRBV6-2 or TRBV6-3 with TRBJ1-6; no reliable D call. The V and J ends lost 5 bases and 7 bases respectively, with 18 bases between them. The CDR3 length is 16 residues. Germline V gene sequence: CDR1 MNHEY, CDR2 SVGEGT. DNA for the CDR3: TGTGCCAGCAGTACCCAACGACACGCGGGGAATTCACCCCTCCACTTT. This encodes CASSTQRHAGNSPLHF.

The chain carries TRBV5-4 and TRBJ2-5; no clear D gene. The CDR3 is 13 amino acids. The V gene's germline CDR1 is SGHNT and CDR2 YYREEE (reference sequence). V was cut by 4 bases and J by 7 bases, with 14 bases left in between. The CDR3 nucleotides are TGTGCCAGCAGCCCTCCAGGCATCGGGACCCAGTACTTC. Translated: CASSPPGIGTQYF.

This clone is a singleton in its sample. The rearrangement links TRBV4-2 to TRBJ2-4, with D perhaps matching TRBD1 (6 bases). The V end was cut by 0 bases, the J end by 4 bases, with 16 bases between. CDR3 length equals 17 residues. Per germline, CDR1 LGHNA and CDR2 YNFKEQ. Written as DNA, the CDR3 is TGTGCCAGCAGCCAAGATAGGGGGATATACGTGAAAAACATTCAGTACTTC. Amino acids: CASSQDRGIYVKNIQYF.

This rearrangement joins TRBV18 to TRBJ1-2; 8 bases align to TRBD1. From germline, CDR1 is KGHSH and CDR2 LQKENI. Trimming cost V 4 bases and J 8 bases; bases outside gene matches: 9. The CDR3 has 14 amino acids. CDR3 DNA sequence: TGTGCCAGCTCACTAACGACAGGGGAAAACGGCTACACCTTC. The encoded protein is CASSLTTGENGYTF.

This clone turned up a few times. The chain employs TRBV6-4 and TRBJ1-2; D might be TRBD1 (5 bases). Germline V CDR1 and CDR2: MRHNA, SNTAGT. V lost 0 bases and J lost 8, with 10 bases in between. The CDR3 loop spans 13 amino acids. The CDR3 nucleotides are TGTGCCAGCAGTGACTCAGGGACTCTCGGCTACACCTTC. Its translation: CASSDSGTLGYTF.

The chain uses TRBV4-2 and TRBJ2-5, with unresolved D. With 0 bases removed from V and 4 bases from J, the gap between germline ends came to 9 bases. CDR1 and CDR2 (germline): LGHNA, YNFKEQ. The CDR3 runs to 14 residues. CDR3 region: CASSQDVNGETQYF. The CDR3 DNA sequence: TGTGCCAGCAGCCAAGACGTTAACGGAGAGACCCAGTACTTC.

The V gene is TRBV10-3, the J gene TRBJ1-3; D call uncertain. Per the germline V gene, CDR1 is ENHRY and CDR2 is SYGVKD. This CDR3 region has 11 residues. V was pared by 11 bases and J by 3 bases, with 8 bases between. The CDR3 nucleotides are TGTGCCGTATCGAGTGGAAACACCATATATTTT. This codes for CAVSSGNTIYF.

The CDR3 bases are TGTGCCAGCAGCTTAGGAGCGGGAGCCTACGAGCAGTACTTC. Translation gives CASSLGAGAYEQYF. The V call is TRBV7-2, the J call TRBJ2-7, with 8 bases identical to TRBD2. The CDR3 is 14 residues long. V shed 1 base and J 2 bases; nucleotides not matched to a gene: 1. CDR1 and CDR2 from the germline V gene are SGHTA and FQGNSA.